One sample yielded the 4 T cell receptor beta chains listed below, sequenced in a study of cytomegalovirus exposure and HLA in healthy donors. 13 Jbeta primers and 60 Vbeta primers were used for the PCR. The assay was immunoSEQ multiplex PCR, and TCRdb's table has in-frame clones only and misses some. In total, the table holds about 40,000 clones. Sequencing was carried out using PBMCs. These receptors all stem from a woman aged 25 to 45 in good health and CMV-seronegative.

The chain carries TRBV18 and TRBJ2-5; tentative D call: TRBD2 (5 bases). V was clipped by 6 bases and J by 5 bases, with 19 bases between them. Germline loops: CDR1 KGHSH, CDR2 LQKENI. This CDR3 spans 15 amino acids. This CDR3 is CASSRTRRIGETQYF. In DNA form, the CDR3 reads TGTGCCAGCTCTCGGACTCGGCGGATCGGGGAGACCCAGTACTTC.

The V call is TRBV5-4, the J call TRBJ2-1; TRBD2 aligns across 9 bases. With V trimmed by 6 bases and J by 5 bases, 6 bases remained unmatched. CDR3 length: 14 amino acids. The germline gives CDR1 SGHNT, CDR2 YYREEE (reference sequence). CDR3 loop: CASTVSGSDNEQFF. CDR3 DNA: TGTGCCAGCACCGTTAGCGGGAGTGACAATGAGCAGTTCTTC.

The chain has TRBV6-5 and TRBJ1-2; no reliable D call. From germline, CDR1 is MNHEY and CDR2 SVGAGI. The CDR3 contains 13 residues. With 0 bases removed from V and 0 bases from J, the gap between germline ends came to 2 bases. CDR3: CASSYSANYGYTF. The CDR3 DNA follows: TGTGCCAGCAGTTACTCCGCTAACTATGGCTACACCTTC.

The CDR3 loop reads CSAGGGQGNYGYTF. The CDR3 DNA sequence: TGCAGCGCCGGAGGGGGACAGGGGAACTATGGCTACACCTTC. The genes are TRBV29-1 and TRBJ1-2, with TRBD1 matching 10 bases. V lost 7 bases, J lost 2 bases, and 7 bases stayed unmatched. Germline lookup yields CDR1 SQVTM and CDR2 ANQGSEA. The CDR3 runs 14 residues.